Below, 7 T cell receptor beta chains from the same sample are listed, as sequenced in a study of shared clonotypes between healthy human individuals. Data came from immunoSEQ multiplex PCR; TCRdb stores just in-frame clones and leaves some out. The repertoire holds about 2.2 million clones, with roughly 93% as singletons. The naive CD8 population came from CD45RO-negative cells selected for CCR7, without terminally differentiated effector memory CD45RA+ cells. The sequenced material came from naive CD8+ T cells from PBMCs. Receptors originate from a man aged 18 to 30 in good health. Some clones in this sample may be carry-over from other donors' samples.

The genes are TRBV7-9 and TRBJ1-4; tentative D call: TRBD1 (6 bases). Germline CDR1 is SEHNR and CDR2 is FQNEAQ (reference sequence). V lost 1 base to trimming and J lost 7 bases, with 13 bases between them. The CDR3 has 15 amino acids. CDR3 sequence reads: CASSLGTVRGEKLFF. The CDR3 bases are TGTGCCAGCAGCTTAGGGACAGTCCGGGGTGAAAAACTGTTTTTT.

Here the CDR3 DNA reads TGTGCCTGGAGTGTTTCGGGAGGGCCCGGAGATACGCAGTATTTT. As protein: CAWSVSGGPGDTQYF. This rearrangement joins TRBV30 to TRBJ2-3; 8 bases match TRBD2. CDR1 is GTSNPN and CDR2 is SVGIG in the germline V gene (reference sequence). The V and J ends lost 0 bases and 5 bases, in that order; junction bases with no gene match: 7. The CDR3 spans 15 residues.

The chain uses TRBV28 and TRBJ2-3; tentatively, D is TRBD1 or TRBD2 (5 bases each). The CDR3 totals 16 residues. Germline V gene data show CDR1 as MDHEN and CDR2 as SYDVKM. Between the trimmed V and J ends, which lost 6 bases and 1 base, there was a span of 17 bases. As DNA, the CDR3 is TGTGCCAGCAGCTGGCCCCAGCAGGGAGGCACAGATACGCAGTATTTT. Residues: CASSWPQQGGTDTQYF.

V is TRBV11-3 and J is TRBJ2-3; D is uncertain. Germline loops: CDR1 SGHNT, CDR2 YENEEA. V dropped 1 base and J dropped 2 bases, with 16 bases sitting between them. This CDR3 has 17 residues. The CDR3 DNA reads TGTGCCAGCAGCTTAGGAAGGCCCCCACGATCCACAGATACGCAGTATTTT. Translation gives CASSLGRPPRSTDTQYF.

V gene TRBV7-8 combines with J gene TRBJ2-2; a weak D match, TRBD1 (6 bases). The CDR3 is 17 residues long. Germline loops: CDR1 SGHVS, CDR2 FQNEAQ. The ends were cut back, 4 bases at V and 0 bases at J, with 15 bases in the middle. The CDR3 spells CASSSSPGHTNTGELFF. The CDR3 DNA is TGTGCCAGCAGCTCTTCCCCGGGACACACGAACACCGGGGAGCTGTTTTTT.

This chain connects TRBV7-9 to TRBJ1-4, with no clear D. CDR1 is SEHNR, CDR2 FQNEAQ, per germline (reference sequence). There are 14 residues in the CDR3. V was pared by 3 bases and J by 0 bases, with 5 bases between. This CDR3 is CASSLVTTNEKLFF. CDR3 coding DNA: TGTGCCAGCAGCTTGGTCACAACTAATGAAAAACTGTTTTTT.

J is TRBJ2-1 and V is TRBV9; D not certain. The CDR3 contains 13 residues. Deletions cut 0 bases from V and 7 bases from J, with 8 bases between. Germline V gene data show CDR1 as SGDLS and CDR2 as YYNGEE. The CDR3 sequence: CASSVDNWNEQFF. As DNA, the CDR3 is TGTGCCAGCAGCGTAGATAATTGGAATGAGCAGTTCTTC.